This T cell receptor (beta chain) was observed in a study of beta chain features in type 1 diabetes. Study information: Examination covered approximately 100 million sorted cells spanning all samples. Study results and limitations: For Type 1 diabetes patients, all four CD4+ subsets carried TCRB CDR3s that were moderately but significantly shorter.

Post-sort purity exceeded 98% for all sorted populations. This clone was found once. What it binds is unknown. cDNA synthesis used the whole RNA isolate, giving expressed TCRB sequences. Using immunoSEQ multiplex PCR, the repertoire was profiled, and TCRdb retains in-frame clones only, with some absent. Of about 53,000 clones in the sample, 63% were seen once. V lost 5 bases to trimming and J lost 2 bases; unmatched junction nucleotides: 6. This CDR3 is built from 16 residues. Germline V CDR1 and CDR2: SEHNR, FQNEAQ (reference sequence). This chain joins TRBV7-9 and TRBJ2-2; the match to TRBD2 covers 9 bases. The TCR was taken from a woman aged 30 to 39 with type 1 diabetes. Sequencing was done on a sample of stem cell memory CD4+ T cells from blood. The CDR3 nucleotides are TGTGCCAGCAGCCCCGGACTAGCGCCTAACACCGGGGAGCTGTTTTTT. Amino acids: CASSPGLAPNTGELFF.